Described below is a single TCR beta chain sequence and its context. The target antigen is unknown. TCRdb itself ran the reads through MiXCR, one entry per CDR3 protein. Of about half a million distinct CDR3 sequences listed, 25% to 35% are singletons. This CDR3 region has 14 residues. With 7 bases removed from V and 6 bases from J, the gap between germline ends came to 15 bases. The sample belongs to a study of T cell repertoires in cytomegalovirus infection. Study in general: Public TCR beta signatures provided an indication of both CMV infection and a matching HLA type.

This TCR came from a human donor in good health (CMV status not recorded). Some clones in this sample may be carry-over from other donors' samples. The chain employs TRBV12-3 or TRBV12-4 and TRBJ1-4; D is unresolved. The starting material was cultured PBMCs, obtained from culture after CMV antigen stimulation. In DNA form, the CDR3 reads TGTGCCAGCAATGCGTCCCCCGTAGATGAAAAACTGTTTTTT. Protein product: CASNASPVDEKLFF.